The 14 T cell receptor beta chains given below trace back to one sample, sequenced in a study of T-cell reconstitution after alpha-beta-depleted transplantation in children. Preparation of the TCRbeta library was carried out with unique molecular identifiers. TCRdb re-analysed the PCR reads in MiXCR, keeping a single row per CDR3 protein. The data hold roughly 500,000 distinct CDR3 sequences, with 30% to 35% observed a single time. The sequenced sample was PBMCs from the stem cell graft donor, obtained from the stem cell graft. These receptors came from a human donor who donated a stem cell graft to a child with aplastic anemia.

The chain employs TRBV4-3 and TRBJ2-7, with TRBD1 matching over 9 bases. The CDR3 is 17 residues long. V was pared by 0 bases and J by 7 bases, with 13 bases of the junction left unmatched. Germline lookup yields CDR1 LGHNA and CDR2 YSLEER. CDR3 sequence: CASSQDTGTGGMGEQYF. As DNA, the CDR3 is TGCGCCAGCAGCCAAGATACGGGAACAGGGGGCATGGGAGAGCAGTACTTC.

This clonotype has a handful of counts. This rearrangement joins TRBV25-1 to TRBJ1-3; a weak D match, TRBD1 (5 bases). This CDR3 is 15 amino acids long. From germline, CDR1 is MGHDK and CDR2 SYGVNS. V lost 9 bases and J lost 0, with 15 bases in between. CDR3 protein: CASGDGTSSGNTIYF. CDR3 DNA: TGTGCCAGTGGGGACGGCACCTCCTCTGGAAACACCATATATTTT.

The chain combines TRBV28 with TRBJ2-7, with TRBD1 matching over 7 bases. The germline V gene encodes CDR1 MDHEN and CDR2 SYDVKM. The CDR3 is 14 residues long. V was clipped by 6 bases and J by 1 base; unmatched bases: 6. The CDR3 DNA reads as TGTGCCAGCAGCCCGGGACAGCCATCCTACGAGCAGTACGTC. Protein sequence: CASSPGQPSYEQYV.

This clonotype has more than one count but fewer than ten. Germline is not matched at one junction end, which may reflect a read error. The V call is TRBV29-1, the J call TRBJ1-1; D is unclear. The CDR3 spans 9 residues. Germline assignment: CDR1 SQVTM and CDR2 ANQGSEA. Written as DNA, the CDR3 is TGCAGCGTTGAAGAATCGGGAGCGTTT. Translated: CSVEESGAF.

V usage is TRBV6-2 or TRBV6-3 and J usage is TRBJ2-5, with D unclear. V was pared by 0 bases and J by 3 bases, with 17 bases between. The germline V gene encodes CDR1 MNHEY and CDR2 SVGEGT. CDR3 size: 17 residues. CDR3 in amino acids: CASSYSSDRTEEETQYF. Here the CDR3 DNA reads TGTGCCAGCAGTTACTCGAGCGACCGGACGGAAGAAGAGACCCAGTACTTC.

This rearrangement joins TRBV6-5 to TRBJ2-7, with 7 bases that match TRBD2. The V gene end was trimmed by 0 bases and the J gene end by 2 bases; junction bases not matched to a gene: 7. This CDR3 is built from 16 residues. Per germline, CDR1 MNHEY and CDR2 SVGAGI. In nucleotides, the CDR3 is TGTGCCAGCAGTTACTCCGACGGGAGGTCTCCCTACGAGCAGTACTTC. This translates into CASSYSDGRSPYEQYF.

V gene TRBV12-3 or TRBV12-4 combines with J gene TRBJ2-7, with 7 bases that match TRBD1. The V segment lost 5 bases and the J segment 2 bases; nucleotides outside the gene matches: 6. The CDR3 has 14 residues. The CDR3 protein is CASSLGQDAYEQYF. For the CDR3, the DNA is TGTGCCAGCAGTCTAGGACAGGATGCCTACGAGCAGTACTTC.

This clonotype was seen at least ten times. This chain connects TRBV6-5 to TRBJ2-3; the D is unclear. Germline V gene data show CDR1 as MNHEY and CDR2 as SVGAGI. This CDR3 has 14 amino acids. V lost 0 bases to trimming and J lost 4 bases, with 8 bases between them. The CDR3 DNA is TGTGCCAGCAGTTACTCGCAGGCTGCAGATACGCAGTATTTT. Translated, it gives CASSYSQAADTQYF.

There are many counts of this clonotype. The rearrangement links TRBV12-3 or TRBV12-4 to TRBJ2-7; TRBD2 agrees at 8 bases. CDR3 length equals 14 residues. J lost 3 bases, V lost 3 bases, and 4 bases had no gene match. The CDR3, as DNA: TGTGCCAGCAGTTTCGGCGCGGGAGGCTACGAGCAGTACTTC. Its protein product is CASSFGAGGYEQYF.

CDR3 in DNA: TGCGCCAGCAGCTTGGGACCGGGACAAGTCTACGAGCAGTACTTC. This gives the protein CASSLGPGQVYEQYF. J is TRBJ2-7 and V is TRBV5-1, with D maybe TRBD1 (6 bases). The V gene lost 0 bases and the J gene lost 3 bases, with 13 bases spanning the gap. The length of the CDR3 is 15 residues. Germline assignment: CDR1 SGHRS and CDR2 YFSETQ.

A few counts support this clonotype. The CDR3 DNA follows: TGTGCCAGTAGTATAGAAGACAAAGAGAACACTGAAGCTTTCTTT. Its translation is CASSIEDKENTEAFF. The V and J genes are TRBV19 and TRBJ1-1; D ambiguous. This CDR3 contains 15 residues. Germline CDR1 LNHDA, CDR2 SQIVND (reference sequence). V shed 0 bases and J shed 1 base, with 9 bases lying between them. The whole variable domain, remainder taken from reference TRBV19 and TRBJ1-1, is DGGITQSPKYLFRKEGQNVTLSCEQNLNHDAMYWYRQDPGQGLRLIYYSQIVNDFQKGDIAEGYSVSREKKESFPLTVTSAQKNPTAFYLCASSIEDKENTEAFFGQGTRLTVV.

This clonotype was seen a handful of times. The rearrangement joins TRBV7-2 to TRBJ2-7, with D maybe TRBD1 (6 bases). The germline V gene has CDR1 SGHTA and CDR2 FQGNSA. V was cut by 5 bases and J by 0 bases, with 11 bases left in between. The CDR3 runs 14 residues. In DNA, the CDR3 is TGTGCCAGCAGCCCCGGCAGGGGCTCCTACGAGCAGTACGTC. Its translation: CASSPGRGSYEQYV.

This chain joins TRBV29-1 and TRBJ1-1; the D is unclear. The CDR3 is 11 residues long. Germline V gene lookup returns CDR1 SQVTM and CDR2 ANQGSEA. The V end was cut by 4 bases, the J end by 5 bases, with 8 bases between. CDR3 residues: CSVARDTEAFF. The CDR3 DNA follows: TGCAGCGTTGCTCGGGATACTGAAGCTTTCTTT.

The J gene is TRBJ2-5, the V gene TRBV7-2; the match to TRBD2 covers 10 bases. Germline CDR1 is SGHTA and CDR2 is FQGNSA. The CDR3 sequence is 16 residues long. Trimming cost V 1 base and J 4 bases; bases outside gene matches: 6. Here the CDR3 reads CASSLVSGRARETQYF. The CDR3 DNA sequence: TGTGCCAGCAGCTTAGTCAGCGGGAGGGCCAGAGAGACCCAGTACTTC.